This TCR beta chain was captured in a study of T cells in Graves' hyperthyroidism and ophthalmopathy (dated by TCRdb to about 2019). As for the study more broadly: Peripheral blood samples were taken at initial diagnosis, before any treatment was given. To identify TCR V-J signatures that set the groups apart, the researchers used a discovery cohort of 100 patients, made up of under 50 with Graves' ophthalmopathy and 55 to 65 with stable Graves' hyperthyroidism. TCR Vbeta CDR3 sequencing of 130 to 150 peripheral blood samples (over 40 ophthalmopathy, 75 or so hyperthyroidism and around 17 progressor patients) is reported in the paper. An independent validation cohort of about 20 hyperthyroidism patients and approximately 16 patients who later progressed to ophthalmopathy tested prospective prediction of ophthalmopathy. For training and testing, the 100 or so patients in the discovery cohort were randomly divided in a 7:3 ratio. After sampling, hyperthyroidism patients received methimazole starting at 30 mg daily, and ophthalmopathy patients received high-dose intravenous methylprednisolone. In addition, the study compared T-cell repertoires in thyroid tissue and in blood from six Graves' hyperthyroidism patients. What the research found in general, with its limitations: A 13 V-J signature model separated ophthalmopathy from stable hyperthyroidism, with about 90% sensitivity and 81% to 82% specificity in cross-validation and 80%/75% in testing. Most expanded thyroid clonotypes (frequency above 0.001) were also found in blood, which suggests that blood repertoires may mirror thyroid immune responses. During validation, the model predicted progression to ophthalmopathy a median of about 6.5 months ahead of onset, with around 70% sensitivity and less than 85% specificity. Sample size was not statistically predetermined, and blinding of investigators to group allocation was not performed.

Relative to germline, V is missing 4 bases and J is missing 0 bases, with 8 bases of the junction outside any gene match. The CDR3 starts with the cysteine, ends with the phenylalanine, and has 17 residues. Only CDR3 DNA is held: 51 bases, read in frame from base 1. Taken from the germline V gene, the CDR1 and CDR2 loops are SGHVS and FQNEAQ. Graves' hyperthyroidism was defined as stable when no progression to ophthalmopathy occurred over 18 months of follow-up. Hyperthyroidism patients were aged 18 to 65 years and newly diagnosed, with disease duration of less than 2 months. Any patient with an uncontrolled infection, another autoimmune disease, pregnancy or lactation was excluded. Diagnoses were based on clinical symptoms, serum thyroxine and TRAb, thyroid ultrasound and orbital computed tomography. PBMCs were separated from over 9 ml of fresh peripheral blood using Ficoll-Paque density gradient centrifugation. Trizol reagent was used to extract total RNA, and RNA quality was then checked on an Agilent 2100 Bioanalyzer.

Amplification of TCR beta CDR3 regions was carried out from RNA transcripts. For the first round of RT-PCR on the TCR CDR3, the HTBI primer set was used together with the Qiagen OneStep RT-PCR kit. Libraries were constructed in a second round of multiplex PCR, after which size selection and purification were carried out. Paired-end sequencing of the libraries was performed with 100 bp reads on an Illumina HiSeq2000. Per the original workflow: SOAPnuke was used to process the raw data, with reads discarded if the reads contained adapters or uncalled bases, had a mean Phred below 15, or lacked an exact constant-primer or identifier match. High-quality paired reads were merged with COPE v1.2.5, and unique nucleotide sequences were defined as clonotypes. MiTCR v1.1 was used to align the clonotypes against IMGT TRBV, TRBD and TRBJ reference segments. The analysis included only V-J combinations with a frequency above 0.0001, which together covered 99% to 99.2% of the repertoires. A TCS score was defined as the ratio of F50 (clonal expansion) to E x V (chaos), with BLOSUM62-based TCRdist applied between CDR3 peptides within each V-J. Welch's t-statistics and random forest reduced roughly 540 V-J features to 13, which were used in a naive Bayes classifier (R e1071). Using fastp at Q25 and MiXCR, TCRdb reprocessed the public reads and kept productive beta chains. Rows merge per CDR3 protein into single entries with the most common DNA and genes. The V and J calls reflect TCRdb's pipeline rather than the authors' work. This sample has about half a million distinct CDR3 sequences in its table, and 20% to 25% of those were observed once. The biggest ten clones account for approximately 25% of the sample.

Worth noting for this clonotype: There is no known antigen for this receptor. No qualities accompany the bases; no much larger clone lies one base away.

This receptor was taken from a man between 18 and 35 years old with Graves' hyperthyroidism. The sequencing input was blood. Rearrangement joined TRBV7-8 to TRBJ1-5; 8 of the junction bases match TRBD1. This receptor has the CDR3 CASSSRTGRYSNQPQHF. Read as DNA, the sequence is TGTGCCAGCAGCTCCCGGACAGGGAGATATAGCAATCAGCCCCAGCATTTT.